Sequencing of this T cell receptor (beta chain) was carried out in a study of regulatory T cells in long-lasting Graves disease (dated by TCRdb to the early 2020s). Notes on the research overall: Patients with newly diagnosed Graves' disease had been on antithyroid drugs for under 3 months. This study used TCR sequencing and RNA sequencing of peripheral blood to compare persistent Graves' disease patients against newly diagnosed Graves' disease patients. The study took place in China and was registered as a clinical trial. TCR sequencing covered around 13 persistent and approximately 20 newly diagnosed Graves' disease patients, some 35 samples in total. The study at large found these results: The study examined only peripheral blood because the primary lesion, thyroid tissue, could not be accessed. Only the TCR beta chain was sequenced and analyzed. The small sample size was acknowledged by the authors as a limitation that may reduce accuracy. Persistent disease showed preferential use of TRBV28, TRBJ1-2 and TRBJ2-5, whereas newly diagnosed disease favored TRBV20-1 and TRBJ2-1. More public clonotypes were shared among persistent patients (under 3,000) than among newly diagnosed patients (966). Compared with newly diagnosed patients, persistent Graves' disease patients had lower TCR Shannon entropy and fewer highly expanded clones, which suggests clonal expansion.

The library came from multiplex PCR. TCRdb shows the sequencer as Illumina HiSeq 4000. TCR beta libraries were built with iRepertoire HTBI primers and Arm-PCR amplification of CDR3 regions. Before sequencing, the PCR products went through gel purification. Per the authors' processing: Across samples, some 62 TRBV and 14 TRBJ segments were identified and used for gene usage analysis of CDR3 amino acid clonotypes. COPE and FqMerger were used to merge filtered high-quality paired reads into contigs. BLAST was used to align contigs to the IMGT TRBV, TRBD and TRBJ reference genes, and CDR3 was defined following IMGT. Any clonotype with a frequency above 0.1% was counted as a highly expanded clone. Shannon entropy was used to measure repertoire diversity, and the Gini coefficient was used to measure V-J evenness. A clonotype was considered public if more than one individual shared it. TCRdb reprocessed the public reads (quality trimming at Q25 with fastp, clone calling with MiXCR) and kept in-frame beta chains. Rows with a matching CDR3 protein are joined into one entry that keeps the most common DNA and genes. None of the V and J calls come from the authors' own analysis; TCRdb made them. The sample table contains 360,000 or so distinct CDR3 sequences; only one count was recorded for 12% of them. 15% to 20% of the sample rests with the top ten.

V is shortened by 7 bases, J by 2 bases, and the region joining them spans 17 bases. The cysteine opens and the phenylalanine closes a CDR3 of 14 amino acids. Here the CDR3 DNA is all that survives: 42 bases in frame from base 1. Looking up the germline V gene yields CDR1 SQVTM and CDR2 ANQGSEA. The meaning of the sample's time point label: newly diagnosed GD, antithyroid drugs for less than 3 months. RNA was extracted from PBMCs in TRIzol for both TCR sequencing and RNA sequencing. The diagnosis of Graves' disease followed American Thyroid Association guidelines. Patients were recruited from an endocrinology department in Xi'an, China. Each patient gave 9 to 10 milliliters of peripheral blood, collected in an EDTA anticoagulant tube. Ficoll Paque Plus density gradient separation was used to isolate PBMCs, and no additional T cell sorting was done. RNA quality was checked with an Agilent 2100 Bioanalyzer and agarose gel, and concentration with a NanoDrop 2000.

This clonotype turned up a few times. No cognate antigen has been identified for it. No qualities accompany the bases; no much larger clone lies one base away. The same data also went into a second study, on T cells in Graves' hyperthyroidism and ophthalmopathy. As that second study puts it: Stable Graves' hyperthyroidism was defined as the absence of progression to ophthalmopathy over 18 months of follow-up. The hyperthyroidism patients were between 18 and 65 years old and newly diagnosed, with a disease duration of less than 2 months. Exclusion was applied to patients with uncontrolled infections, other autoimmune diseases, pregnancy or lactation. Diagnoses were based on clinical symptoms, serum thyroxine and TRAb, thyroid ultrasound and orbital computed tomography. For the first round of RT-PCR on the TCR CDR3, the HTBI primer set was used together with the Qiagen OneStep RT-PCR kit. Most expanded thyroid clonotypes (frequency above 0.001) were also found in blood, which suggests that blood repertoires may mirror thyroid immune responses. A model built on a 13 V-J signature distinguished ophthalmopathy from stable hyperthyroidism, reaching over 85% sensitivity and around 81% specificity in cross-validation and 80%/75% in testing. In validation, the model predicted progression to ophthalmopathy a median of 6.5 months before onset, with about 71% sensitivity and 72.22% specificity. TCR V-J signatures able to tell the groups apart were searched for in a discovery cohort of about a hundred patients, of whom under 45 had Graves' ophthalmopathy and some 60 had stable Graves' hyperthyroidism. Prospective prediction of ophthalmopathy was tested in an independent validation cohort of fewer than 20 hyperthyroidism patients and 17 patients who later progressed to ophthalmopathy. The 100 or so discovery patients were randomly split 7:3 into training and test sets. In addition, the study compared T-cell repertoires in thyroid tissue and in blood from five to seven Graves' hyperthyroidism patients. After blood sampling, hyperthyroidism patients were treated with methimazole at a starting dose of 30 mg daily, and ophthalmopathy patients were treated with high-dose intravenous methylprednisolone. The libraries were constructed in a second round of multiplex PCR and then size-selected and purified. Libraries were sequenced paired-end with 100 bp reads on an Illumina HiSeq2000. Raw data were processed with SOAPnuke, discarding reads with adapters, uncalled bases, mean Phred below 15, or no exact constant-primer or identifier match. High-quality paired reads were merged using COPE v1.2.5, and each unique nucleotide sequence was defined as a clonotype. MiTCR v1.1 was used to align clonotypes to the IMGT TRBV, TRBD and TRBJ reference segments. Only V-J combinations with frequency above 0.0001, covering roughly 99% of repertoires, were analysed. A TCS score was defined as the ratio between F50 (clonal expansion) and ExV (chaos), using BLOSUM62-based TCRdist between CDR3 peptides within each V-J. Welch's t-statistics and random forest reduced roughly 540 V-J features to about 12, which were used in a naive Bayes classifier (R e1071). Sample size was not statistically predetermined, and blinding of investigators to group allocation was not performed. The paper reports TCR Vbeta CDR3 sequencing of roughly 140 peripheral blood samples: approximately 41 ophthalmopathy, about 75 hyperthyroidism and some 17 progressor patients.

The rearrangement combines TRBV29-1 with TRBJ1-2; TRBD1 is a weak D gene call, 5 bases matching. The sequenced sample was peripheral blood mononuclear cells (PBMCs), obtained at new diagnosis, from a patient treated with antithyroid drugs. The clonotype originates from a woman aged 18 to 35 with Graves disease. Donor details come from another sample of the same person, matched by shared clones. CDR3 protein: CSASGLGRNYGYTF. The nucleotide sequence reads TGCAGCGCGTCAGGGTTGGGCAGAAACTATGGCTACACCTTC. The reference TRBV29-1 and TRBJ1-2 proteins fill in what lies around the CDR3, so the full variable domain reads SAVISQKPSRDICQRGTSLTIQCQVDSQVTMMFWYRQQPGQSLTLIATANQGSEATYESGFVIDKFPISRPNLTFSTLTVSNMSPEDSSIYLCSASGLGRNYGYTFGSGTRLTVV.